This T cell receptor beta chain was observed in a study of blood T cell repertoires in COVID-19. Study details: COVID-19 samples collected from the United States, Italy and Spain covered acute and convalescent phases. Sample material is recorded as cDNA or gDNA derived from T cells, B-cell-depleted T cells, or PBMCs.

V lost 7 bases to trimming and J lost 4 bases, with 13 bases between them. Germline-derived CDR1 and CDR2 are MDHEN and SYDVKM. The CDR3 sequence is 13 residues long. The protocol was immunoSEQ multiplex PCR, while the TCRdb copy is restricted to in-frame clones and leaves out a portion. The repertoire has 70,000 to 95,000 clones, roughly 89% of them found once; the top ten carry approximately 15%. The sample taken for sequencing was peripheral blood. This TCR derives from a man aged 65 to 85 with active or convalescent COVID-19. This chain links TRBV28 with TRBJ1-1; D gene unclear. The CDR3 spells CASIPWGVTEAFF. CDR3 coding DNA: TGTGCCAGCATCCCTTGGGGAGTCACTGAAGCTTTCTTT.